This T cell receptor (beta chain) appears in the sequencing data of a study of cytomegalovirus exposure and HLA in healthy donors. This PCR relied on a set of 60 Vbeta primers and 13 Jbeta primers. Here immunoSEQ multiplex PCR was the method, and the copy in TCRdb shows in-frame clones only, minus some. The sample shows around 180,000 clones, 70% to 80% of them seen only once. The germline gives CDR1 SGDLS, CDR2 YYNGEE. The trim removed 6 bases at V and 6 bases at J, leaving 9 bases unmatched. CDR3 length: 14 amino acids. The rearrangement uses TRBV9 and TRBJ2-1; 7 nucleotides match TRBD2. Material for sequencing was PBMCs. The origin of this receptor is a woman in her 40s in good health and CMV-seronegative. The CDR3: CASNADSGLNEQFF. CDR3 nucleotides: TGTGCCAGCAACGCGGATAGCGGGCTCAATGAGCAGTTCTTC.